Shown below are 15 T cell receptor beta chains from a single sample sequenced in a study of blood T cell repertoires in COVID-19. Profiling relied on immunoSEQ multiplex PCR, and the TCRdb table lists in-frame clones only, not all of them. The table records over 100,000 clones, around 82% of them present only once. Source material: peripheral blood. These receptors were obtained from a man in his fifties or sixties with acute or convalescent COVID-19.

The V and J genes are TRBV18 and TRBJ1-1; 7 nucleotides align to TRBD1. The CDR3 is 15 amino acids. Germline CDR1 KGHSH, CDR2 LQKENI. The junction had 8 bases not matched to a gene; V was cut back by 6 bases and J by 1 base. CDR3 protein: CASSLGTAKNTEAFF. CDR3 DNA: TGTGCCAGCTCTTTAGGGACAGCCAAGAACACTGAAGCTTTCTTT. The full variable domain, its missing parts supplied by reference TRBV18 and TRBJ1-1, is NAGVMQNPRHLVRRRGQEARLRCSPMKGHSHVYWYRQLPEEGLKFMVYLQKENIIDESGMPKERFSAEFPKEGPSILRIQQVVRGDSAAYFCASSLGTAKNTEAFFGQGTRLTVV.

The chain carries TRBV5-1 and TRBJ2-1; 7 nucleotides line up with TRBD1. Germline values: CDR1 SGHRS, CDR2 YFSETQ. Germline trimming cut 4 bases from V and 1 base from J; bases unmatched to any gene: 5. The CDR3 consists of 15 residues. CDR3: CASSPRTGSYNEQFF. CDR3 nucleotide sequence: TGCGCCAGCAGCCCCAGGACAGGATCCTACAATGAGCAGTTCTTC.

This chain connects TRBV21-1 to TRBJ1-2; TRBD1, the D gene given by the table, was not confirmed from the DNA. TRBV21-1 is shown as a pseudogene. The CDR3 spans 14 residues. Here the CDR3 reads CASSLRDRVVGYTF. CDR3 nucleotide sequence: TGTGCCAGCAGCCTCCGGGACAGGGTTGTTGGCTACACCTTC.

The table lists this clone with a few counts. The J gene is TRBJ2-1, the V gene TRBV29-1; TRBD2 might be the D (5 bases). CDR1 SQVTM and CDR2 ANQGSEA come from the germline V gene. The CDR3 totals 14 residues. The germline V and J ends were trimmed by 4 bases and 5 bases, with 15 bases remaining between them. The DNA for the CDR3 is TGCAGCGTTGGGGCCCAGCGGCGTGACAATGAGCAGTTCTTC. This gives the protein CSVGAQRRDNEQFF.

This chain joins TRBV7-3 and TRBJ1-1, with 8 bases matching TRBD1. Per germline, CDR1 SGHTA and CDR2 FQGTGA. V lost 6 bases, J lost 1 base, and 7 bases stayed unmatched. The CDR3 is made up of 15 amino acids. In DNA, the CDR3 is TGTGCCAGCAGGACTACCGGGACAGGGAACACTGAAGCTTTCTTT. Amino acid sequence: CASRTTGTGNTEAFF.

The chain carries TRBV5-5 and TRBJ2-5; 11 bases fit TRBD2. Germline lookup yields CDR1 SGHKS and CDR2 YYEKEE (reference sequence). J lost 5 bases, V lost 5 bases, and 5 bases had no gene match. The CDR3 runs to 14 residues. Written as DNA, the CDR3 is TGTGCCAGCAGAACGTGGACTAGCGGGGAGACCCAGTACTTC. Translating it yields CASRTWTSGETQYF.

V gene TRBV7-3 combines with J gene TRBJ2-6; possibly TRBD2 for D (5 bases). The CDR3 loop spans 16 amino acids. Per the germline V gene, CDR1 is SGHTA and CDR2 is FQGTGA. Trimming removed 0 bases at V and 2 bases at J, with 8 bases between. CDR3 sequence (DNA): TGTGCCAGCAGCTTAACGTCCGGGGCTGGGGCCAACGTCCTGACTTTC. This codes for CASSLTSGAGANVLTF.

The rearrangement uses TRBV7-9 and TRBJ1-2; D uncertain. V shed 5 bases and J shed 3 bases, with 19 bases lying between them. This CDR3 has 16 amino acids. In germline, CDR1 is SEHNR, CDR2 FQNEAQ (reference sequence). The CDR3 sequence: CASSHYVSRQDYGYTF. The CDR3 DNA is TGTGCCAGCAGCCATTACGTTAGTCGGCAGGACTATGGCTACACCTTC.

This clone has more than one count but fewer than ten. The rearrangement joins TRBV15 to TRBJ1-2, with D possibly matching TRBD1 (5 bases). CDR3 length: 12 residues. Trimming removed 8 bases at V and 5 bases at J, with 12 bases between. Germline V CDR1 and CDR2: LNHNV, YYDKDF (reference sequence). This chain's CDR3 is CATSLSGYGYTF. The CDR3 region has the DNA TGTGCCACCTCCCTGTCAGGGTATGGCTACACCTTC.

The rearrangement joins TRBV6-1 to TRBJ2-5, with 9 bases that match TRBD1. The CDR3 spans 16 residues. The V gene's germline CDR1 is MNHNS and CDR2 SASEGT. J gave up 5 bases and V 3 bases, and 10 bases lay outside the gene matches. Written as DNA, the CDR3 is TGTGCCAGCAGTGACATACTAACAGGGGGCAGGGAGACCCAGTACTTC. It encodes CASSDILTGGRETQYF.

The CDR3 DNA follows: TGTGCCAGCAGCCAAGATTATGGGACAGGGGAAGGTACGCAGTATTTT. Its protein is CASSQDYGTGEGTQYF. The chain has TRBV3-1 (or the pseudogene TRBV3-2) and TRBJ2-3; 10 bases are shared with TRBD1. V trimming: 0 bases; J trimming: 8 bases; junction bases outside the gene matches: 8. The length of the CDR3 is 16 residues. CDR1 is LGHDT and CDR2 is YNNKEL in the germline V gene (reference sequence).

The CDR3 DNA reads TGTGCCAGCAGTGATATTGCTGGAGGCTCCTATAATTCACCCCTCCACTTT. Translating gives CASSDIAGGSYNSPLHF. The chain has TRBV28 and TRBJ1-6; D not resolved. The germline CDR1 and CDR2 sequences are MDHEN and SYDVKM. This CDR3 spans 17 amino acids. The V end lost 5 bases, the J end lost 0 bases, and 14 bases lay between the germline ends.

The chain joins TRBV6-2 or TRBV6-3 to TRBJ2-1; D is unclear. Trimming took 2 bases from V and 8 from J, leaving 25 bases between them. The germline CDR1 and CDR2 sequences are MNHEY and SVGEGT. The CDR3 is 18 residues long. DNA of the CDR3: TGTGCCAGCAGTTACCCCTCCGACGGCCCGGGTATAATCTATGAGCAGTTCTTC. Amino acids: CASSYPSDGPGIIYEQFF.

The CDR3 coding sequence is TGTGCCTGGAGTCCACAAACCCCGTTAGCTTTCTTT. Its protein is CAWSPQTPLAFF. V gene TRBV30 combines with J gene TRBJ1-1; the D is unclear. Germline V gives CDR1 GTSNPN, CDR2 SVGIG (reference sequence). This CDR3 comprises 12 residues. V was shortened by 2 bases and J by 10 bases, with 14 bases between the two germline ends.

This clone was seen a few times. The chain uses TRBV9 and TRBJ1-6, with 7 bases that match TRBD1. The CDR3 runs to 15 residues. V dropped 0 bases and J dropped 7; count of bases not matched to a gene: 4. The V gene's germline CDR1 is SGDLS and CDR2 YYNGEE. The CDR3 loop reads CASSVEWTGNSPLHF. The DNA of the CDR3 is TGTGCCAGCAGCGTAGAGTGGACAGGCAATTCACCCCTCCACTTT.